This note documents a single TCR beta chain sequence. Method: immunoSEQ multiplex PCR; TCRdb's copy keeps in-frame clones and lacks some. In the table there are approximately 53,000 clones, roughly nine tenths of which are singletons. This CDR3 has 12 residues. With V trimmed by 0 bases and J by 14 bases, 5 bases remained unmatched. Germline V lookup: CDR1 SGDLS, CDR2 YYNGEE. This record comes from a study of blood T cell repertoires in COVID-19. The rearrangement links TRBV9 to TRBJ2-1; 7 nucleotides align to TRBD1. The sample comprised peripheral blood. The sequence derives from a human donor in a cohort sampled during active COVID-19. The CDR3 DNA follows: TGTGCCAGCAGCGTAGGTGGGGACAGAGAGTTCTTC. Amino acids: CASSVGGDREFF.